Below, 4 T cell receptor beta chains from the same sample are listed, as sequenced in a study of T cell clones after liver transplantation. Only in-frame clones appear in the TCRdb table, and some are missing; sequencing was by immunoSEQ multiplex PCR. The sample includes 55,000 to 80,000 clones, about 88% of them seen just once. Source: CD4+ T cells from blood, taken before liver transplant. These receptors were taken from a human donor who received a liver transplant.

The chain employs TRBV7-3 and TRBJ2-1; 10 bases align to TRBD2. CDR3 length equals 15 residues. Germline V gives CDR1 SGHTA, CDR2 FQGTGA. V lost 2 bases and J lost 6; bases outside the gene matches: 4. CDR3 nucleotides: TGTGCCAGCAGCTTATTTGCTAGCGGGAGCAATGAGCAGTTCTTC. This encodes CASSLFASGSNEQFF.

This clone was observed a few times. The chain uses TRBV29-1 and TRBJ1-1; no clear D. The CDR3 covers 11 residues. Per germline, CDR1 SQVTM and CDR2 ANQGSEA. V lost 4 bases and J 5 bases, leaving 8 bases between the germline ends. In DNA form, the CDR3 reads TGCAGCGTTGCCCTATCGACTGAAGCTTTCTTT. Protein product: CSVALSTEAFF.

The V and J genes are TRBV30 and TRBJ1-2, with 7 bases identical to TRBD1. Germline-derived CDR1 and CDR2 are GTSNPN and SVGIG (reference sequence). The V and J ends lost 2 bases and 2 bases, in that order; junction bases with no gene match: 2. This CDR3 contains 13 residues. This CDR3 reads CAWSFRGNYGYTF. The DNA for the CDR3 is TGTGCCTGGAGTTTCAGGGGGAACTATGGCTACACCTTC.

This chain connects TRBV12-5 to TRBJ2-7; 11 bases map to TRBD1. This CDR3 contains 14 residues. The J segment lost 2 bases and the V segment lost 6 bases, leaving 3 bases of the junction unmatched. Germline CDR1 is LGHNT and CDR2 is FRNRAP. CDR3 protein: CASGPGQGAYEQYF. In nucleotides, the CDR3 is TGTGCTAGTGGACCGGGACAGGGGGCCTACGAGCAGTACTTC.